The T cell receptor beta chain under discussion was sequenced for a study of identical twins (dated by TCRdb to about 2016). Regarding the study in general: The study deep-sequenced TCR alpha and beta repertoires from monozygotic twins, unrelated adults of various ages and cord blood to test whether fetal clonotypes persist. Replicate twin experiments were performed at different times using different library preparation protocols to rule out contamination.

On this clonotype: Its antigen remains unidentified. Base qualities are not at hand, and no much larger clone is one base apart.

The library came from 5' RACE. These reads were obtained on an Illumina HiSeq 2000. A universal primer binding site was introduced by template switching, and a unique molecular identifier was present in the final cDNA, enabling accurate counting of TCR cDNA molecules. First-strand cDNA for TCR alpha and beta chains was synthesized from specific primers in the conserved constant-segment region. Each cDNA library was double barcoded, with a SMART-Mk sample barcode plus Illumina barcodes, to control for contamination. Two successive PCR steps introduced TruSeq adapter sequences along with Illumina sample barcodes. The TCR alpha and beta cDNA libraries were sequenced on the Illumina HiSeq platform using custom primers. The original methods were these. MiGEC was used to process raw reads and extract unique molecular identifiers, and MiXCR was used to find CDR3 positions. For each individual, recombination models were inferred using an EM algorithm with the repgenHMM and IGoR tools. Shared clonotype analysis was performed with the tcR package in R, normalizing sharing by the product of cloneset sizes. To study raw recombination without the effects of thymic and clonal selection, out-of-frame nonproductive sequences were analyzed. Using fastp at Q25 and MiXCR, TCRdb reprocessed the public reads and kept productive beta chains. Identical CDR3 proteins give one entry, which carries the most common genes and DNA. TCRdb's processing, not the authors' own work, is the source of the V and J calls. This sample has 1.5 million to 2 million distinct CDR3 sequences in its table, and about 30% of those were observed once. About 0.25% of the sample belongs to the ten largest clones.

Study-level results and caveats: Because the same donors could not be followed over many years, the conclusions relied on cross-sectional statistical analysis. Compared with coincidental sharing between unrelated individuals, out-of-frame TCR alpha sequences shared between twins showed an excess of sequences with low generation probability. Zero-insertion analyses could be partly confounded by invariant T cells such as MAIT and iNKT, though diverse VJ usage argued against such confounding for most clonotypes. Abundant cord blood beta clonotypes carried fewer insertions; young adult naive repertoires showed a weaker similar trend, while memory repertoires showed none. In monozygotic twins, recombination models systematically underestimated out-of-frame TCR alpha sharing, but the models matched the sharing seen between unrelated individuals. A weaker excess of twin sharing was found in beta out-of-frame sequences because the signal-to-noise ratio was lowered by fewer shared sequences.

V is trimmed back by 0 bases and J by 3 bases, and the junction contains 4 bases that no gene match accounts for. From cysteine to phenylalanine, the CDR3 is 15 amino acids long. Only CDR3 DNA is held: 45 bases, read in frame from base 1. CDR1 and CDR2, looked up from the germline V gene (reference sequence), are DFQATT and SNEGSKA. All donors were healthy Caucasians. The chain employs TRBV20-1 and TRBJ2-5; TRBD2 agrees with 10 junctional bases. The receptor comes from a newborn girl in good health. Sample: cord blood. The DNA sequence is TGCAGTGCTAGAGAACCACTAGCGGGAAAAGAGACCCAGTACTTC. Translated, this gives CSAREPLAGKETQYF.